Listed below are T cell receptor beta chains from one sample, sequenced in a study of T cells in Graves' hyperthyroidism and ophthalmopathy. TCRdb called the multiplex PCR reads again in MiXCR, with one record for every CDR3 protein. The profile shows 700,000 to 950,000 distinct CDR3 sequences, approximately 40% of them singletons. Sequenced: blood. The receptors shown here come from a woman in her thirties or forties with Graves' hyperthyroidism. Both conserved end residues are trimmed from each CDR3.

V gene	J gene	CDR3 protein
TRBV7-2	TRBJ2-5	ASSPDRGLPQETQY
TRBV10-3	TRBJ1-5	AISGVNQPQH
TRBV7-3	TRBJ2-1	ASSLSGTSHNEQF
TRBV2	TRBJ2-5	ASSPVGDAETQY
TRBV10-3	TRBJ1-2	ASTPGTEDGYT
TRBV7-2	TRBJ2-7	ASSSPLGTGVHEQY
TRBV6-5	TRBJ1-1	ASTPLALNTEAF
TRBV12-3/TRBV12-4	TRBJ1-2	ASSGVGQGNGYT
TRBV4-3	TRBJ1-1	ASSPQFYTEAF
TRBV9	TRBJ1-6	ASSQAPNSPLH
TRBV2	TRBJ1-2	ASSEQQGPYGYT